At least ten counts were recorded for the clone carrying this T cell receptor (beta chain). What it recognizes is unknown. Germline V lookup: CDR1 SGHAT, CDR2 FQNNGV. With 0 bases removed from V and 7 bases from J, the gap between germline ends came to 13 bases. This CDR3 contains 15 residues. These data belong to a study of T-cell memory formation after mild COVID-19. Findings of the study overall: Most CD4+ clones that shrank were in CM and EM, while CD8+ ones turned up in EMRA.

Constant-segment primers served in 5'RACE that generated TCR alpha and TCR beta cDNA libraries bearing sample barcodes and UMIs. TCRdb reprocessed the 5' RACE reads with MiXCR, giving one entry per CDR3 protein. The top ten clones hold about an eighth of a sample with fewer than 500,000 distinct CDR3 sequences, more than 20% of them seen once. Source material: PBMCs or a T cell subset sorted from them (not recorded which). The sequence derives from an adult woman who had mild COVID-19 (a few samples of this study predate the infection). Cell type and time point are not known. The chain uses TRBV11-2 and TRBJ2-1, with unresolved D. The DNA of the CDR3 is TGTGCCAGCAGCTTAGACGCTCAACCCGTTAATGAGCAGTTCTTC. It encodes CASSLDAQPVNEQFF.